The text below deals with one T cell receptor (beta chain). With 1 base clipped from V and 11 bases from J, the junction kept 13 bases outside the gene matches. Germline CDR1 is SGHDN and CDR2 is FVKESK. CDR3 length: 16 residues. This sample stems from a study of long-term antiretroviral therapy in people with HIV. Version v3.0 of the immunoSEQ assay was performed at survey level. Sequencing aimed at roughly 40,000-55,000 T-cell genomes per sample. This table comes from immunoSEQ multiplex PCR, and its TCRdb copy is limited to in-frame clones, with some not included. The sample consists of 25,000 to 30,000 clones, approximately 81% of them appearing once.

This chain joins TRBV14 and TRBJ1-1; TRBD1 matches 10 bases. This sample comprised unsorted PBMCs, obtained 3 years after starting antiretroviral therapy. This receptor was obtained from a man aged 35-49 years with HIV. As DNA, the CDR3 is TGTGCCAGCAGCCAAGGGGGGATCGGGGACAGGGGATTGGCTTTCTTT. Amino acid sequence: CASSQGGIGDRGLAFF.